Listed here are 26 T cell receptor beta chains from one sample, sequenced in a study of vaccination effects on CD4 cells after COVID-19. Libraries were prepared by immunoSEQ multiplex PCR; TCRdb keeps only in-frame clonotypes and omits some of them. The data show under 85,000 clones, roughly 80% seen once. Sequencing was preceded by expansion of antigen-specific CD4+ T cells with viral peptide pools in the ViraFEST assay. The culture ran for under eleven days, and then CD4+ T cells were isolated. Antigen specificity for these receptors is unknown. The material sequenced was CD4+ T cells from PBMCs cultured with HCoV-229E spike peptides, taken before COVID-19 vaccination. Receptors originate from a human donor who received a COVID-19 vaccine.

The V call is TRBV5-1, the J call TRBJ2-7; possible D gene TRBD2, 5 bases. Trimming stripped 2 bases from V and 4 bases from J, with 19 bases between. The germline gives CDR1 SGHRS, CDR2 YFSETQ. The CDR3 extends over 16 amino acids. Here the CDR3 reads CASSFSRKRPMYEQYV. The CDR3 nucleotides are TGCGCCAGCAGCTTCTCGAGGAAGCGGCCTATGTACGAGCAGTACGTC.

The chain uses TRBV7-2 and TRBJ2-3, with 7 bases aligning to TRBD1. V was pared by 5 bases and J by 5 bases, with 13 bases of the junction left unmatched. Germline V gene data show CDR1 as SGHTA and CDR2 as FQGNSA. CDR3 size: 16 residues. The CDR3 here is CASSPLVRGGRDTQYF. In DNA form, the CDR3 reads TGTGCCAGCAGCCCCCTCGTCCGAGGGGGCCGAGATACGCAGTATTTT.

The rearrangement links TRBV5-6 to TRBJ2-3, with a weak D call TRBD2 (6 bases). V was clipped by 1 base and J by 0 bases, with 6 bases between them. The CDR3 is 14 residues long. CDR1 and CDR2 (germline): SGHDT, YYEEEE. The CDR3: CASSLRGSTDTQYF. CDR3 DNA: TGTGCCAGCAGCTTGCGGGGGAGCACAGATACGCAGTATTTT.

V usage is TRBV5-5 and J usage is TRBJ1-5, with TRBD1 as a possible D gene (5 bases). This CDR3 region has 14 residues. V was pared by 4 bases and J by 4 bases, with 12 bases between. Germline V lookup: CDR1 SGHKS, CDR2 YYEKEE (reference sequence). CDR3 coding DNA: TGTGCCAGCAGCCTCGGGACGGTTAATCAGCCCCAGCATTTT. Protein: CASSLGTVNQPQHF. Based on the CDR3 plus reference TRBV5-5 and TRBJ1-5, the full variable domain is DAGVTQSPTHLIKTRGQQVTLRCSPISGHKSVSWYQQVLGQGPQFIFQYYEKEERGRGNFPDRFSARQFPNYSSELNVNALLLGDSALYLCASSLGTVNQPQHFGDGTRLSIL.

The V call is TRBV30, the J call TRBJ2-2; 9 bases are shared with TRBD1. The ends lost 2 bases at V and 2 bases at J; junction bases unmatched: 6. CDR3 length equals 16 residues. Germline lookup yields CDR1 GTSNPN and CDR2 SVGIG (reference sequence). The CDR3 loop reads CAWSTGTGLNTGELFF. The CDR3 DNA follows: TGTGCCTGGAGTACCGGGACAGGGCTTAACACCGGGGAGCTGTTTTTT.

V usage is TRBV6-5 and J usage is TRBJ1-4; D unresolved. Germline V lookup: CDR1 MNHEY, CDR2 SVGAGI. The CDR3 length is 14 residues. V lost 6 bases and J 8 bases, leaving 16 bases between the germline ends. CDR3 coding DNA: TGTGCCAGCAGCGCCAACGCGGGAGGGGAAAAACTGTTTTTT. Protein sequence: CASSANAGGEKLFF.

This clone was seen a few times. This chain joins TRBV19 and TRBJ1-5; D possibly corresponds to TRBD1 (5 bases). V was trimmed by 5 bases and J by 2 bases, leaving 13 bases between them. The CDR3 sequence is 15 residues long. CDR1 and CDR2 from the germline V gene are LNHDA and SQIVND (reference sequence). The CDR3 reads CASSPGWGGNQPQHF. Here the CDR3 DNA reads TGTGCCAGTAGTCCCGGGTGGGGGGGCAATCAGCCCCAGCATTTT.

The chain couples TRBV12-3 or TRBV12-4 to TRBJ2-5; TRBD1 matches at 10 bases. The CDR3 is 13 residues long. V was pared by 5 bases and J by 4 bases, with 1 base of the junction left unmatched. CDR3 sequence: CASSRDRGETQYF. CDR3 nucleotides: TGTGCCAGCAGTAGGGACAGGGGAGAGACCCAGTACTTC.

The chain recombines TRBV24-1 with TRBJ2-3; D possibly corresponds to TRBD1 (5 bases). The CDR3 extends over 14 amino acids. Germline assignment: CDR1 KGHDR and CDR2 SFDVKD. Trimming shortened V by 5 bases and J by 2 bases, and 10 bases separated the two germline ends. CDR3 loop: CATSAGHPTDTQYF. CDR3 coding DNA: TGTGCCACCAGTGCAGGGCACCCCACAGATACGCAGTATTTT.

This rearrangement joins TRBV21-1 to TRBJ2-2; the DNA was not used to check the table's D call, TRBD2. TRBV21-1 is reported as a pseudogene. This CDR3 region has 13 residues. CDR3 loop: CASSKWEDGELFF. CDR3 DNA: TGTGCCAGCAGCAAATGGGAGGACGGGGAGCTGTTTTTT.

CDR3 residues: CASSGPGANTGELFF. The CDR3 region has the DNA TGCGCCAGCAGTGGCCCAGGGGCGAACACCGGGGAGCTGTTTTTT. V usage is TRBV10-1 and J usage is TRBJ2-2, with a weak D call TRBD1 (6 bases). Germline CDR1 and CDR2: WNHNN and SYGVQD (reference sequence). Trimming left V 4 bases short and J 0 bases short, with 9 bases between. The CDR3 loop spans 15 amino acids.

This rearrangement joins TRBV9 to TRBJ2-2, with 9 bases fitting TRBD1. Unmatched junction bases numbered 14, after V lost 4 bases and J lost 7 bases. Per germline, CDR1 SGDLS and CDR2 YYNGEE. The CDR3 has 17 residues. The CDR3 protein is CASSSEVRGQGIGELFF. CDR3 coding DNA: TGTGCCAGCAGCTCTGAAGTCAGGGGACAGGGAATCGGGGAGCTGTTTTTT.

The chain recombines TRBV7-3 with TRBJ2-2; D is unresolved. This CDR3 comprises 15 residues. Trimming took 2 bases from V and 7 from J, leaving 14 bases between them. CDR1 is SGHTA and CDR2 is FQGTGA in the germline V gene. CDR3 residues: CASSLRLSSGGELFF. The DNA of the CDR3 is TGTGCCAGCAGCTTACGGCTTAGCTCTGGCGGGGAGCTGTTTTTT.

In DNA form, the CDR3 reads TGTGCCAGCAGCGGCAGGGTAAAGACCGGGGAGCTGTTTTTT. It translates to CASSGRVKTGELFF. V and J are TRBV9 and TRBJ2-2; D may be TRBD1 (5 bases). CDR1 is SGDLS and CDR2 is YYNGEE in the germline V gene. The V end lost 3 bases, the J end lost 5 bases, and 11 bases lay between the germline ends. The CDR3 length is 14 residues.

This chain links TRBV14 with TRBJ2-5; D perhaps matches TRBD1 (5 bases). The germline CDR1 and CDR2 sequences are SGHDN and FVKESK. The CDR3 has 16 amino acids. V was pared by 5 bases and J by 0 bases, with 16 bases between. The CDR3 DNA sequence: TGTGCCAGCAGCTCAGGGTGGCAGGCGTACCAAGAGACCCAGTACTTC. This gives the protein CASSSGWQAYQETQYF.

V is TRBV5-8 and J is TRBJ1-5; no definite D call. Trimming left V 0 bases short and J 0 bases short, with 10 bases between. The germline V gene has CDR1 SGHTS and CDR2 YDEGEE. The CDR3 is made up of 16 amino acids. CDR3 protein: CASSLELGNSNQPQHF. For the CDR3, the DNA is TGTGCCAGCAGCTTGGAACTGGGGAATAGCAATCAGCCCCAGCATTTT.

A few counts support this clone. V usage is TRBV6-1 and J usage is TRBJ1-2; D not resolved. The CDR3 spans 11 residues. CDR1 and CDR2 from the germline V gene are MNHNS and SASEGT. Trimming pared 2 bases from V and 8 bases from J, leaving 6 bases between. CDR3 residues: CASSEQYGYTF. The CDR3 DNA follows: TGTGCCAGCAGTGAACAGTACGGCTACACCTTC.

The gene calls are TRBV9 and TRBJ2-1, with D perhaps being TRBD1 or TRBD2 (5 bases each). Germline CDR1 and CDR2: SGDLS and YYNGEE. V gave up 7 bases and J gave up 7 bases, with 15 bases separating them. This CDR3 has 13 residues. The CDR3 reads CASRDRRVNEQFF. The CDR3 DNA sequence: TGTGCCAGCCGGGACCGCCGGGTTAATGAGCAGTTCTTC.

The V call is TRBV20-1, the J call TRBJ2-3; 9 bases map to TRBD2. Looked up from germline, CDR1 is DFQATT and CDR2 is SNEGSKA (reference sequence). This CDR3 has 16 residues. The V gene end was trimmed by 3 bases and the J gene end by 1 base; junction bases not matched to a gene: 8. The CDR3 reads CSASPWERGGTDTQYF. The CDR3 nucleotides are TGCAGTGCTAGTCCATGGGAGCGGGGGGGCACAGATACGCAGTATTTT.

A few counts support this clone. This sequence joins TRBV11-2 and TRBJ2-1; the match to TRBD2 covers 15 bases. This CDR3 spans 16 amino acids. The germline CDR1 and CDR2 sequences are SGHAT and FQNNGV. With 5 bases clipped from V and 7 bases from J, the junction kept 6 bases outside the gene matches. CDR3 bases: TGTGCCAGCAGCCCGGGACTAGCGGGGGGTTTGAATGAGCAGTTCTTC. It is translated as CASSPGLAGGLNEQFF.

This clone was seen once. The rearrangement joins TRBV7-3 to TRBJ2-5; weak D call: TRBD1 (5 bases). CDR1 SGHTA and CDR2 FQGTGA come from the germline V gene. The CDR3 runs to 14 residues. With 5 bases removed from V and 5 bases from J, the gap between germline ends came to 15 bases. The CDR3 DNA sequence: TGTGCCAGCAGCCGAGGTGGGGCCGGGGAGACCCAGTACTTC. This codes for CASSRGGAGETQYF.

The gene calls are TRBV18 and TRBJ1-4; the D is unclear. Germline CDR1 KGHSH, CDR2 LQKENI. The CDR3 extends over 16 amino acids. The ends were cut back, 3 bases at V and 5 bases at J, with 16 bases in the middle. The CDR3 region is CASSPRLAQENEKLFF. The CDR3 DNA reads as TGTGCCAGCTCACCTCGACTAGCGCAGGAAAATGAAAAACTGTTTTTT. Filled out from reference TRBV18 and TRBJ1-4, the complete variable domain reads NAGVMQNPRHLVRRRGQEARLRCSPMKGHSHVYWYRQLPEEGLKFMVYLQKENIIDESGMPKERFSAEFPKEGPSILRIQQVVRGDSAAYFCASSPRLAQENEKLFFGSGTQLSVL.

This chain links TRBV10-1 with TRBJ2-7; D is perhaps TRBD1 or TRBD2 (5 bases each). V lost 8 bases to trimming and J lost 2 bases, with 25 bases between them. The CDR3 sequence is 17 residues long. The V gene's germline CDR1 is WNHNN and CDR2 SYGVQD (reference sequence). Written as DNA, the CDR3 is TGCGCCAGCCGGGTTCCGGGACCCCAAAAACCTACCTACGAGCAGTACGTC. Translated: CASRVPGPQKPTYEQYV.

The chain has TRBV24-1 and TRBJ1-2; 8 bases match TRBD1. From germline, CDR1 is KGHDR and CDR2 SFDVKD. The CDR3 is 15 amino acids. The J segment lost 2 bases and the V segment lost 4 bases, leaving 5 bases of the junction unmatched. The DNA for the CDR3 is TGTGCCACCAGTGACTCCGGGACAGGCAACTATGGCTACACCTTC. The encoded protein is CATSDSGTGNYGYTF.

CDR3 DNA sequence: TGTGCCAGCAGTGAAAGACTCGGCGGGGCGGCTTCATACACCATATATTTT. It specifies CASSERLGGAASYTIYF. The chain employs TRBV6-1 and TRBJ1-3, with D maybe TRBD1 (5 bases). The CDR3 sequence is 17 residues long. Germline V lookup: CDR1 MNHNS, CDR2 SASEGT. V was trimmed by 2 bases and J by 8 bases, leaving 22 bases between them.

The chain couples TRBV3-1 (or the pseudogene TRBV3-2) to TRBJ1-2, with D unclear. This CDR3 is 12 amino acids long. V lost 0 bases and J lost 8, with 7 bases in between. The germline gives CDR1 LGHDT, CDR2 YNNKEL (reference sequence). This CDR3 reads CASSQERGGYTF. The CDR3, as DNA: TGTGCCAGCAGCCAAGAACGAGGGGGCTACACCTTC.